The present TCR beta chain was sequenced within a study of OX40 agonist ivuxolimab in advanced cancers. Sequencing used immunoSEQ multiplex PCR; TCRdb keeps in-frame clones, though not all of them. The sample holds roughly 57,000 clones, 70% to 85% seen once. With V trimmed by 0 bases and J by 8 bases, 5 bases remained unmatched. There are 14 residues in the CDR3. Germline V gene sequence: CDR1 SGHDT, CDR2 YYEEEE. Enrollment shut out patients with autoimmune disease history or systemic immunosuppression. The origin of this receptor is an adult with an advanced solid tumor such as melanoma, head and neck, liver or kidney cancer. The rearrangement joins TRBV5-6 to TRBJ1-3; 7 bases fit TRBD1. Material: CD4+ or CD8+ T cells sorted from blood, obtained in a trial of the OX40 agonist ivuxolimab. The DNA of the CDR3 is TGTGCCAGCAGCTTGGGTGACAGGGCACACACCATATATTTT. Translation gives CASSLGDRAHTIYF.